This T cell receptor beta chain was sequenced for a study of metastatic and nonmetastatic thyroid tumors. No treatment had been given to any patient before thyroid surgery. V lost 4 bases to trimming and J lost 3 bases, with 22 bases between them. There are 17 residues in the CDR3. At least ten counts were recorded for this clone. This may be a read error, as it is one base from a much larger clone. Other DNA sequences in this specimen translate into the identical CDR3. TCRdb re-analyzed the PCR reads using MiXCR. The sample holds about 14,000 clones, roughly a fifth seen once. This receptor was obtained from a female donor with papillary thyroid cancer or a benign thyroid nodule (not recorded which). Some clones in this sample may be carry-over from other donors' samples. This sequence joins TRBV12-3 or TRBV12-4 and TRBJ2-7; D possibly matches TRBD1 or TRBD2 (5 bases each). The sample taken for sequencing was blood. The CDR3 DNA follows: TGTGCCAGCAGTTCGCGCTCCGGGACCCAGGCCCACTACGAGCAGTACTTC. It encodes CASSSRSGTQAHYEQYF.